These T cell receptor beta chains were read from a single sample in a study of T-cell memory formation after mild COVID-19. MiXCR, run by TCRdb on the 5' RACE reads, gives a single entry per CDR3 protein. This sample has 550,000 to 700,000 distinct CDR3 sequences, with 15% to 20% found just once. The specimen sequenced was PBMCs or a T cell subset sorted from them (not recorded which). The receptors shown here come from an adult woman who had mild COVID-19 (a few samples of this study predate the infection). Cell type and time point are not known. The CDR3 runs from the conserved cysteine through the conserved F or W. Fields, in order: clone size, J gene, D gene, V gene, CDR3 DNA, CDR3 protein. A D gene is named only where the DNA matches it firmly. Clone size is not always given. Where it is, it says once, few, many or a class for expanded clones.

few TRBJ2-1 NA TRBV24-1 TGTGCCACCAGTGCCGACCTCAGTACGTCGCAGTTCTTC CATSADLSTSQFF
few TRBJ1-3 TRBD1 TRBV7-8 TGTGCCAGCAGCTCGGACAGGGTCCCTTCTGGAAACACCATATATTTT CASSSDRVPSGNTIYF
few TRBJ1-5 TRBD1 TRBV29-1 TGCAGCGTCCGGACAGGGGGCTCCAATCAGCCCCAGCATTTT CSVRTGGSNQPQHF
NA TRBJ2-7 TRBD2 TRBV20-1 TGCAGTGCTAGGGTTGGGGCCAGCGGGGCCTACGAGCAGTACTTC CSARVGASGAYEQYF
NA TRBJ2-1 NA TRBV12-3/TRBV12-4 TGTGCCAGTACTACCGGGGGGCCCCCTTACAATGAGCAGTTCTTC CASTTGGPPYNEQFF
few TRBJ1-1 NA TRBV11-2 TGTGCCAGCAGCCAGGGTAGCTTAACGGCAGGGAACACTGAAGCTTTCTTT CASSQGSLTAGNTEAFF
many TRBJ1-5 NA TRBV4-3 TGCGCCAGCAGCCAAGATTGGCAGGGAGGTCAGCCCCAGCATTTT CASSQDWQGGQPQHF
NA TRBJ2-7 NA TRBV20-1 TGCAGTGCTAGCCCCGTGGCGGGGTACGAGCAGTACTTC CSASPVAGYEQYF
few TRBJ2-2 TRBD2 TRBV7-9 TGTGCCAGCAGCCGGGGACTAGCGAACACCGGGGAGCTGTTTTTT CASSRGLANTGELFF
few TRBJ1-4 NA TRBV6-5 TGTGCCAGCAGGCGACAGGTTGCAACTAATGAAAAACTGTTTTTT CASRRQVATNEKLFF
few TRBJ1-4 TRBD1 TRBV27 TGTGCCAGCAGTTTGTCCAGGGGGGCAGGAAGAGAAAAACTGTTTTTT CASSLSRGAGREKLFF
NA TRBJ2-1 TRBD2 TRBV2 TGTGCCAGCAGTCCACGCCCAGGACTAGCGGGATACAATGAGCAGTTCTTC CASSPRPGLAGYNEQFF
once TRBJ1-2 TRBD1 TRBV7-9 TGTGCCAGCAGCCCCAGGGACAGGGAAAGGAGCTACACCTTC CASSPRDRERSYTF
NA TRBJ1-5 NA TRBV6-2/TRBV6-3 TGTGCCAGCAGTTATGTCCAGAATCAGCCCCAGCATTTT CASSYVQNQPQHF
NA TRBJ1-2 TRBD1 TRBV3-1 TGTGCCAGCAGCCTCAAAGGGACAGGGGGCTATGGCTACACCTTC CASSLKGTGGYGYTF
few TRBJ2-7 NA TRBV20-1 TGCAGTGCTATGGAGGGGGCTCCCTCCGAGCAGTACTTC CSAMEGAPSEQYF
NA TRBJ2-7 NA TRBV11-2 TGTGCCAGCAGCTTAAATCCAGACGGAGGTTTAGGCTACGAGCAGTACTTC CASSLNPDGGLGYEQYF
NA TRBJ1-1 NA TRBV20-1 TGCAGTGCTAGACTTGGGCGGGTGAACACTGAAGCTTTCTTT CSARLGRVNTEAFF
few TRBJ2-2 NA TRBV5-1 TGCGCCAGCAGCTCGACCCCCGGAGGGGCCGGGGAGCTGTTTTTT CASSSTPGGAGELFF
NA TRBJ1-1 NA TRBV10-3 TGTGCCATCGGTTTGTTCACTGAAGCTTTCTTT CAIGLFTEAFF
many TRBJ2-7 TRBD2 TRBV30 TGTGCCTGGAGTAACGGACTAGCGGTATCCTACGAGCAGTACTTC CAWSNGLAVSYEQYF
NA TRBJ2-1 TRBD2 TRBV7-6 TGTGCCAGCAGACCTAGCGGGGGCGAAAACTACAATGAACAGTTCTTC CASRPSGGENYNEQFF
NA TRBJ2-2 NA TRBV5-6 TGTGCCAGCAGCCGCCTCGAGGCCGGGGAGCTGTTTTTT CASSRLEAGELFF
NA TRBJ2-3 NA TRBV5-1 TGCGCCAGCAGCTTAGGAACGACCAAGGATACGCAGTATTTT CASSLGTTKDTQYF
NA TRBJ1-4 NA TRBV29-1 TGCAGCGTTGAAGGACTGACTAATGAAAAACTGTTTTTT CSVEGLTNEKLFF
NA TRBJ2-6 NA TRBV4-2 TGTGCCAGCAGCCAAGGGGGAGCCTCTGGGGCCAACGTCCTGACTTTC CASSQGGASGANVLTF
NA TRBJ2-1 NA TRBV6-5 TGTGCCAGCAGCCCATTCCTCCGGGCTGAGCAGTTCTTC CASSPFLRAEQFF
NA TRBJ1-5 TRBD1 TRBV7-2 TGTGCCAGCAGCGGCAGGGGGGTCGAGCCCCAGCATTTT CASSGRGVEPQHF
NA TRBJ2-1 TRBD2 TRBV5-5 TGTGCCAGCAGCAAGGGACTAGCGGGGGCCATCAATGAGCAGTTCTTC CASSKGLAGAINEQFF
NA TRBJ2-2 NA TRBV19 TGTGCCAGTAGAACGGGCGGCCGGAGGACCGGGGAGCTGTTTTTT CASRTGGRRTGELFF
few TRBJ2-3 TRBD2 TRBV4-3 TGCGCCAGCAGCCAAGTAGCTAGCGGGAGGAGCACAGATACGCAGTATTTT CASSQVASGRSTDTQYF